A selection of T cell receptor beta chains follows, all from one sample in a study of CD8 T cells in Susac syndrome. TCRdb re-called the immunoSEQ multiplex PCR reads through MiXCR, storing one row per CDR3 protein. Of a few hundred thousand distinct CDR3 sequences listed, around 90% were seen once; the top ten hold roughly 0.13%. The sample taken for sequencing was CD8+ T cells from PBMCs. The receptors were sampled from a human donor with multiple sclerosis. CDR3s include the opening cysteine and the closing phenylalanine or tryptophan. A D gene is named only where the DNA matches it firmly. Clone size is stated in some rows and not others, as once, few, many or a class when expanded.

TRBV28	-	TRBJ1-1	11	-	CASTRAGRDFF	TGTGCCAGCACTCGCGCAGGGCGGGATTTCTTT
TRBV7-8	-	TRBJ2-3	14	-	CASSPDLGPDTQYF	TGTGCCAGCAGCCCCGATCTCGGGCCAGATACGCAGTATTTT
TRBV29-1	-	TRBJ2-7	11	-	CSGQWADEQYF	TGCAGCGGACAGTGGGCCGACGAGCAGTACTTC
TRBV12-3/TRBV12-4	-	TRBJ1-1	12	-	CASLDRGAEAFF	TGTGCCAGCCTTGATCGGGGGGCTGAAGCTTTCTTT
TRBV27	-	TRBJ2-2	17	TRBD2	CASSPLLGLAGTGELFF	TGTGCCAGCAGTCCCCTCTTGGGACTAGCGGGAACCGGGGAGCTGTTTTTT
TRBV4-1	few	TRBJ2-7	13	-	CASSPGDGYEQYF	TGCGCCAGCAGTCCCGGGGATGGATACGAGCAGTACTTC
TRBV11-2	-	TRBJ1-2	13	-	CASSLGGWDGYTF	TGTGCCAGCAGCTTAGGGGGATGGGATGGCTACACCTTC
TRBV20-1	-	TRBJ2-1	16	TRBD2	CSATRGELAVYNEQFF	TGCAGTGCTACCCGAGGGGAACTAGCGGTCTACAATGAGCAGTTCTTC
TRBV9	-	TRBJ2-1	15	-	CASSARDSFGHEQFF	TGTGCCAGCAGCGCGAGGGATAGTTTCGGCCATGAGCAGTTCTTC
TRBV27	-	TRBJ2-7	13	-	CASSARRSYEQYF	TGTGCCAGCAGTGCACGGCGCTCCTACGAGCAGTACTTC
TRBV7-9	-	TRBJ2-5	12	-	CATSSLRETQYF	TGTGCCACCTCCAGCCTTCGAGAGACCCAGTACTTC
TRBV5-1	-	TRBJ2-7	14	-	CASSLGGLPYEQYF	TGCGCCAGCAGCTTGGGGGGTCTCCCCTACGAGCAGTACTTC
TRBV27	-	TRBJ2-1	16	TRBD2	CASSHTGLAAYNEQFF	TGTGCCAGCAGTCACACAGGACTAGCGGCTTACAATGAGCAGTTCTTC
TRBV4-1	-	TRBJ1-2	14	-	CASSPVGTPYGYTF	TGCGCCAGCAGCCCGGTGGGTACCCCTTATGGCTACACCTTC
TRBV9	-	TRBJ2-1	13	-	CASSVGLNNEQFF	TGTGCCAGCAGCGTAGGATTAAACAATGAGCAGTTCTTC
TRBV10-3	-	TRBJ2-1	18	-	CAISESSPIGSSYNEQFF	TGTGCCATCAGTGAGTCCTCCCCCATAGGGAGCTCCTACAATGAGCAGTTCTTC
TRBV4-3	-	TRBJ2-5	16	TRBD2	CASSQSGLAGVETQYF	TGCGCCAGCAGCCAATCGGGACTAGCGGGAGTAGAGACCCAGTACTTC
TRBV5-4	-	TRBJ2-2	15	-	CASSLYGPGGGELFF	TGTGCCAGCAGCTTGTACGGGCCTGGGGGCGGGGAGCTGTTTTTT
TRBV6-1	-	TRBJ2-3	15	-	CASTFVPDYVGTQYF	TGTGCCAGCACCTTTGTACCAGACTATGTTGGTACGCAGTATTTT
TRBV24-1	-	TRBJ1-4	14	-	CATSGPGANEKLFF	TGTGCCACCAGTGGTCCAGGGGCCAATGAAAAACTGTTTTTT
TRBV7-9	once	TRBJ1-1	14	-	CASSSIMGVAEAFF	TGTGCCAGCAGCTCCATAATGGGAGTGGCTGAAGCTTTCTTT
TRBV12-3/TRBV12-4	-	TRBJ2-1	20	TRBD2	CASSSSLAGVREGQGDEQFF	TGTGCCAGCAGTTCCTCACTAGCGGGAGTACGGGAGGGACAAGGGGATGAGCAGTTCTTC
TRBV2	once	TRBJ2-1	15	-	CASSDTGTLYNEQFF	TGTGCCAGCAGTGATACCGGGACTCTCTACAATGAGCAGTTCTTC
TRBV20-1	-	TRBJ2-7	12	-	CSARDRTYEQYF	TGCAGTGCTAGAGATAGGACCTACGAGCAGTACTTC
TRBV30	-	TRBJ2-1	12	-	CAWIISTSEQFF	TGTGCCTGGATTATAAGTACGAGTGAGCAGTTCTTC
TRBV5-6	-	TRBJ2-1	15	-	CASSSDFYSYNEQFF	TGTGCCAGCAGCTCGGACTTTTACTCCTACAATGAGCAGTTCTTC
TRBV7-9	-	TRBJ2-2	17	-	CASSSRDAGLNTGELFF	TGTGCCAGCAGCTCCCGTGATGCAGGATTGAACACCGGGGAGCTGTTTTTT
TRBV10-3	-	TRBJ2-3	16	-	CAISEEAVSSTDTQYF	TGTGCCATCAGTGAAGAAGCGGTCTCTAGCACAGATACGCAGTATTTT
TRBV2	-	TRBJ2-7	15	-	CASSREILETYEQYF	TGTGCCAGCAGTCGAGAAATTCTAGAAACCTACGAGCAGTACTTC
TRBV27	-	TRBJ1-5	13	-	CASSWSPNQPQHF	TGTGCCAGCAGTTGGTCACCCAATCAGCCCCAGCATTTT
TRBV20-1	-	TRBJ2-2	20	-	CSARGVGQGVGAGHTGELFF	TGCAGTGCTAGAGGGGTCGGGCAGGGGGTCGGGGCGGGACACACCGGGGAGCTGTTTTTT
TRBV20-1	-	TRBJ2-7	13	-	CSARDLGTYEQYF	TGCAGTGCTAGAGATCTTGGGACCTACGAGCAGTACTTC
TRBV9	-	TRBJ2-3	15	TRBD1	CASSGRTGSTDTQYF	TGTGCCAGCAGCGGAAGGACAGGCAGCACAGATACGCAGTATTTT
TRBV7-8	once	TRBJ2-7	11	-	CASSPEGEQYF	TGTGCCAGCAGCCCAGAGGGCGAGCAGTACTTC
TRBV3-1	-	TRBJ2-3	14	-	CASSQEQGADTQYF	TGTGCCAGCAGCCAAGAACAGGGTGCAGATACGCAGTATTTT
TRBV12-3/TRBV12-4	-	TRBJ2-5	12	-	CASRGPKETQYF	TGTGCCAGCAGAGGACCAAAAGAGACCCAGTACTTC
TRBV7-9	-	TRBJ1-1	16	-	CASSLGSRQAIPEAFF	TGTGCCAGCAGCTTAGGCTCCCGACAGGCTATTCCGGAAGCTTTCTTT
TRBV30	-	TRBJ1-1	11	-	CAWSDFTEAFF	TGTGCCTGGAGTGATTTCACTGAAGCTTTCTTT
TRBV15	-	TRBJ2-5	14	-	CATSRVGTQETQYF	TGTGCCACCAGCAGAGTCGGGACACAAGAGACCCAGTACTTC
TRBV7-9	-	TRBJ2-1	12	-	CASSPSDNEQFF	TGTGCCAGCAGCCCCTCGGACAATGAGCAGTTCTTC
TRBV13	-	TRBJ1-1	14	-	CASSTRDWNTEAFF	TGTGCCAGCAGCACCCGGGACTGGAACACTGAAGCTTTCTTT
TRBV6-2/TRBV6-3	few	TRBJ2-7	12	-	CASSYSSYEQYF	TGTGCCAGCAGTTACTCGAGTTACGAGCAGTACTTC
TRBV27	-	TRBJ2-7	15	-	CASSFVAESFYEQYF	TGTGCCAGCAGTTTTGTGGCAGAGAGCTTCTACGAGCAGTACTTC